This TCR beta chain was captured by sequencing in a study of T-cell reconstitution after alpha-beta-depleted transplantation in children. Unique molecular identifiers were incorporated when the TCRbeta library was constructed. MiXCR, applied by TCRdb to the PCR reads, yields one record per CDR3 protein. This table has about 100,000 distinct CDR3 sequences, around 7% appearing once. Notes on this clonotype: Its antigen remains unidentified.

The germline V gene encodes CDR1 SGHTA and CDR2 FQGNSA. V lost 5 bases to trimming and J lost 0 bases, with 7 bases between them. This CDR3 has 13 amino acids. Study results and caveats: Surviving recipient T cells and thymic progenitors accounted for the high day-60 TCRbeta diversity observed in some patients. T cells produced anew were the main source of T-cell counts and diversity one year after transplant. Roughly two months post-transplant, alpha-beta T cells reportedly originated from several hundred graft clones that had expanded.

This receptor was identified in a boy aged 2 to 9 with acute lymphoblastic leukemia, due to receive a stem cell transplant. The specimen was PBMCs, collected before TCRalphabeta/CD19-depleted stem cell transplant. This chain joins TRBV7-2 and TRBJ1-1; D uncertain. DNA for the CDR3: TGTGCCAGCAGCAAGGGCATGAACACTGAAGCTTTCTTT. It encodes CASSKGMNTEAFF.